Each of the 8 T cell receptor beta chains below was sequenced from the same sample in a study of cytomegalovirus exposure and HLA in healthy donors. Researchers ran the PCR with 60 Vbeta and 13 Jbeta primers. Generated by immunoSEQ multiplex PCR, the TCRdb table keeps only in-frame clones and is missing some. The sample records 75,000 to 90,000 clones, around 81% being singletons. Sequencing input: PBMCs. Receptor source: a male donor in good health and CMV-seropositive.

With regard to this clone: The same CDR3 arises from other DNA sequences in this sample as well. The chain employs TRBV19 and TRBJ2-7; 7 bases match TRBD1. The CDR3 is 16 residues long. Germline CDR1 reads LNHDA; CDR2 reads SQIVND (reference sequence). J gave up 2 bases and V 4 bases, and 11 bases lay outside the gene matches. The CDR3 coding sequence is TGTGCCAGTAGTAGACAGGGTTCATCGGTTCCCTACGAGCAGTACTTC. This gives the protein CASSRQGSSVPYEQYF.

The DNA for the CDR3 is TGTGCCAGCAGCGAGGGACAGGGGATCTCCTACGAGCAGTACTTC. This gives the protein CASSEGQGISYEQYF. The chain has TRBV9 and TRBJ2-7, with 10 bases that match TRBD1. The CDR3 contains 15 residues. Germline V gene data show CDR1 as SGDLS and CDR2 as YYNGEE. V trimming: 3 bases; J trimming: 0 bases; junction bases outside the gene matches: 3.

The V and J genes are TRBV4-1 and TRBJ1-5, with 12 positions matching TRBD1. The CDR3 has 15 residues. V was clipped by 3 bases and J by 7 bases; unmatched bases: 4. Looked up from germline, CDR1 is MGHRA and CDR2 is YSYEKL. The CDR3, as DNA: TGCGCCAGCAGCCAGGGACAGGGGGCCGGGCAGCCCCAGCATTTT. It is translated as CASSQGQGAGQPQHF.

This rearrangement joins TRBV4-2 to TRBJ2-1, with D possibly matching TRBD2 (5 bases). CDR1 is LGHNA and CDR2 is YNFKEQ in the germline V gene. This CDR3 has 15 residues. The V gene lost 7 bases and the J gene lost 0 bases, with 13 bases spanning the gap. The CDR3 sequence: CASTLSGSSYNEQFF. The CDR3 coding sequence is TGTGCCAGCACCTTGAGCGGAAGCTCCTACAATGAGCAGTTCTTC.

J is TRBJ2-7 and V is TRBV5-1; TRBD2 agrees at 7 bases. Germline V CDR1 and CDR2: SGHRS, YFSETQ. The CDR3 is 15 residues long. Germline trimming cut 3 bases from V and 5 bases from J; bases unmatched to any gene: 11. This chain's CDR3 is CASSSSGTTLDEQYF. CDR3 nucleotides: TGCGCCAGCAGCTCATCCGGGACTACCCTTGACGAGCAGTACTTC.

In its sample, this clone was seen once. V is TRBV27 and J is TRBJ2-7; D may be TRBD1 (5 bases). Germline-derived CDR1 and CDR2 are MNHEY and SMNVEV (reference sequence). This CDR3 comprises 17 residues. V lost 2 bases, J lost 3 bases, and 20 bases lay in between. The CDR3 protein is CASSLRSEGAIYYEQYF. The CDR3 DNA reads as TGTGCCAGCAGTTTACGGTCTGAAGGGGCTATTTACTACGAGCAGTACTTC.

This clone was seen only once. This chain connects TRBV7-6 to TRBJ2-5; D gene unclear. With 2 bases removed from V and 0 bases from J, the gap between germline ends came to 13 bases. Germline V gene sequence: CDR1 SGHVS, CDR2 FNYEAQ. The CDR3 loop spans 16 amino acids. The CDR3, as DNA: TGTGCCAGCAGCTTACTCACAGCCGGTAACCAAGAGACCCAGTACTTC. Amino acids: CASSLLTAGNQETQYF.

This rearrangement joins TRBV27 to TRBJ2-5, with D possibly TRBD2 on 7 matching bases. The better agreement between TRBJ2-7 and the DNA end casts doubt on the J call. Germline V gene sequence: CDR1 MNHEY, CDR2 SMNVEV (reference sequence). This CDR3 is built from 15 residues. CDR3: CASSFGGGGAYEQYF. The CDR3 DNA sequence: TGTGCCAGCAGTTTTGGTGGGGGGGGCGCGTACGAGCAGTACTTC.